This TCR beta chain was documented in a study of response to subunit inactivated influenza vaccine. Study results and caveats: With each seasonal influenza vaccination, the authors suggested, few new T cells are recruited.

TCRdb reprocessed the RT-PCR reads via MiXCR and lists one record per CDR3 protein. The sample gives approximately 480,000 distinct CDR3 sequences, approximately 11% of which show up once; approximately 12% is in the top ten. This clonotype was picked up a small number of times. Its cognate antigen is unknown. Germline CDR1 SEHNR, CDR2 FQNEAQ (reference sequence). The CDR3 contains 17 residues. The germline V and J ends were trimmed by 5 bases and 2 bases, with 22 bases remaining between them. The rearrangement joins TRBV7-9 to TRBJ2-7; perhaps TRBD1 as D (6 bases). The origin of this receptor is a man in his fifties or sixties who received an inactivated influenza vaccine. This specimen was PBMCs from blood, taken 45 days after vaccination. CDR3 loop: CASSQLFSGQGAYEQYF. The CDR3 region has the DNA TGTGCCAGCAGCCAACTTTTCTCGGGACAAGGGGCCTACGAGCAGTACTTC.